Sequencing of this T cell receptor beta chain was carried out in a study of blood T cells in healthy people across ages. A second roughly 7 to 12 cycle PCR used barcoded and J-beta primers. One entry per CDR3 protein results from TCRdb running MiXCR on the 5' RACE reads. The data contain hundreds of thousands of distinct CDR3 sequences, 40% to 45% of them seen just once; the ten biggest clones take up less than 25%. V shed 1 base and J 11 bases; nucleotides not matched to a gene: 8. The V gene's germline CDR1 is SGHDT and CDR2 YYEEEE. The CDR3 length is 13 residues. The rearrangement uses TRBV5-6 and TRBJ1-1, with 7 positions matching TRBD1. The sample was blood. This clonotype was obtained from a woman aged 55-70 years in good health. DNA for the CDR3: TGTGCCAGCAGCTTGAAGGCAGGGGGTGACGCTTTCTTT. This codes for CASSLKAGGDAFF.